This TCR beta chain originates from a study of T cell responses to AZD1222 COVID-19 vaccine. On the study more broadly: Some second doses came at about 4 weeks and others at about 12 weeks; these were pooled. Study-level findings and limits: The study identified only five or six AZD1222 recipients as seropositive at baseline. With dominance at 160-218 and 743-854, vaccine-associated CD4 TCRs spanned spike. A mostly white British donor set with more females was recruited, and clonal diversity was possibly underestimated.

Note on this clone: The antigen is unknown.

The CDR3 is made up of 14 amino acids. Germline V gene data show CDR1 as SGDLS and CDR2 as YYNGEE. The V and J ends lost 3 bases and 7 bases respectively, with 13 bases between them. The assay was immunoSEQ multiplex PCR, and TCRdb's table has in-frame clones only and misses some. The sample carries 180,000 or so clones, 94% recorded once. V gene TRBV9 combines with J gene TRBJ2-2; D is ambiguous. The clonotype originates from an adult in good health. Sequencing used peripheral blood, obtained on day 0 of AZD1222 vaccination. The CDR3 loop is CASSAKGVGGELFF. DNA of the CDR3: TGTGCCAGCAGCGCCAAGGGCGTGGGCGGGGAGCTGTTTTTT. The entire variable domain, with the rest obtained from reference TRBV9 and TRBJ2-2, is as follows: DSGVTQTPKHLITATGQRVTLRCSPRSGDLSVYWYQQSLDQGLQFLIQYYNGEERAKGNILERFSAQQFPDLHSELNLSSLELGDSALYFCASSAKGVGGELFFGEGSRLTVL.